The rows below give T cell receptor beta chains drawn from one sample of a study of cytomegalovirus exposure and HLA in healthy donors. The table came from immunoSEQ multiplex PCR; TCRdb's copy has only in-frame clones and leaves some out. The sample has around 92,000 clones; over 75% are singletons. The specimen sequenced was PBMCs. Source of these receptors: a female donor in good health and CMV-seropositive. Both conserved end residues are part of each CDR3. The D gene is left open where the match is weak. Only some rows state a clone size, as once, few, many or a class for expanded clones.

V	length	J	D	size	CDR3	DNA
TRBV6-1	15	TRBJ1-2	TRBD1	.	CASSDRGQGDYGYTF	TGTGCCAGCAGTGACCGGGGACAGGGGGACTATGGCTACACCTTC
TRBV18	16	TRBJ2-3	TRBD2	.	CASSPGLAGVTDTQYF	TGTGCCAGCTCACCCGGACTAGCGGGGGTCACAGATACGCAGTATTTT
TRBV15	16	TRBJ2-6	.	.	CATSRDKSSGANVLTF	TGTGCCACCAGCCGGGACAAAAGCTCTGGGGCCAACGTCCTGACTTTC
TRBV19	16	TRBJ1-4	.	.	CARSIDPGRPNEKLFF	TGTGCCCGTAGTATAGACCCAGGGCGGCCTAATGAAAAACTGTTTTTT
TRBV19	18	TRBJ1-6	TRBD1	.	CASSPEVQGESYNSPLHF	TGTGCCAGTAGCCCGGAGGTCCAGGGGGAATCCTATAATTCACCCCTCCACTTT
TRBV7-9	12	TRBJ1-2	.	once	CSSSLNAAGYTF	TGTTCCAGCAGCTTAAATGCAGCGGGCTACACCTTC
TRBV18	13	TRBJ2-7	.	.	CASSPAPGYEQYF	TGTGCCAGCTCACCAGCGCCCGGCTACGAGCAGTACTTC
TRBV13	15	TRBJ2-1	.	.	CASSYRASIGDEQFF	TGTGCCAGCAGCTACAGGGCGTCCATCGGCGATGAGCAGTTCTTC
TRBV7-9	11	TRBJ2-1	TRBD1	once	CASRSGGEQFF	TGTGCCAGCAGGTCAGGGGGTGAGCAGTTCTTC
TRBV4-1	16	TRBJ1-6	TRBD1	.	CASSHLSDREGSPLHF	TGCGCCAGCAGCCACCTATCGGACAGGGAAGGTTCACCCCTCCACTTT
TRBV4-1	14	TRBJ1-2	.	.	CASRLGGSNYGYTF	TGCGCCAGCAGATTGGGAGGGTCTAACTATGGCTACACCTTC
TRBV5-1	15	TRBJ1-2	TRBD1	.	CASSSGTGPTYGYTF	TGCGCCAGCAGCTCAGGGACAGGGCCCACATATGGCTACACCTTC
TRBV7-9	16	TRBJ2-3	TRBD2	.	CSSSSRTSGSTDTQYF	TGTTCCAGCAGCTCCCGGACTAGCGGTAGCACAGATACGCAGTATTTT
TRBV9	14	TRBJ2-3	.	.	CASSVRGGTDTQYF	TGTGCCAGCAGCGTACGGGGTGGCACAGATACGCAGTATTTT
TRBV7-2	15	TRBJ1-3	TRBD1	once	CASSPGQGTGNTIYF	TGTGCCAGCAGCCCGGGACAGGGGACTGGAAACACCATATATTTT
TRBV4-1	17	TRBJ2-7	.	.	CASSQEHSGMMLPEQYF	TGCGCCAGCAGCCAAGAGCATTCGGGGATGATGTTACCCGAGCAGTACTTC
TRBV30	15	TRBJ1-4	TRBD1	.	CAWSKGQADNEKLFF	TGTGCCTGGAGTAAGGGACAGGCTGATAATGAAAAACTGTTTTTT
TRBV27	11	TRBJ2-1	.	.	CASTPRELEFF	TGTGCCAGCACCCCCCGGGAACTGGAGTTCTTC
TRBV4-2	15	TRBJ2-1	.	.	CASSPISSSYNEQFF	TGTGCCAGCAGCCCAATTTCCAGCTCCTACAATGAGCAGTTCTTC
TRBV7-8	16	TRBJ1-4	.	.	CASSGTRVRPNEKLFF	TGTGCCAGCAGCGGAACCAGGGTGCGACCGAATGAAAAACTGTTTTTT
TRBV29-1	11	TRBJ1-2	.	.	CSVEYGGGYTF	TGCAGCGTTGAATACGGGGGAGGCTACACCTTC
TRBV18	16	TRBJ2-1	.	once	CASSTLSRGPYNEQFF	TGTGCCAGCTCAACTTTGTCGCGGGGGCCCTACAATGAGCAGTTCTTC
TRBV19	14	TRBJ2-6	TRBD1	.	CASSRGTGANVLTF	TGTGCCAGTAGCAGGGGGACAGGGGCCAACGTCCTGACTTTC
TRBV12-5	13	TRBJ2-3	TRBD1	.	CASGQGVPDTQYF	TGTGCTAGTGGCCAGGGGGTACCAGATACGCAGTATTTT
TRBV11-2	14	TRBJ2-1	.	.	CASSFGTFYNEQFF	TGTGCCAGCAGCTTCGGGACATTCTACAATGAGCAGTTCTTC
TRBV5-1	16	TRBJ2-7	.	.	CASSPTRTTTLYEQYF	TGCGCCAGCAGCCCTACCAGGACAACCACCCTCTACGAGCAGTACTTC
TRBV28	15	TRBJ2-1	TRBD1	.	CASSLDRVGYNEQFF	TGTGCCAGCAGTCTCGACAGGGTAGGCTACAATGAGCAGTTCTTC
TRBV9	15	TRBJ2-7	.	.	CASSVEPQGTYEQYF	TGTGCCAGCAGCGTTGAACCACAGGGAACCTACGAGCAGTACTTC
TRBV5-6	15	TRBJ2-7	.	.	CASSINPRESYEQYF	TGTGCCAGCAGCATAAACCCTCGGGAGTCCTACGAGCAGTACTTC
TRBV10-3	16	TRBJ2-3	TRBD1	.	CAINSAGTASTDTQYF	TGTGCCATCAATAGCGCCGGGACAGCTAGCACAGATACGCAGTATTTT
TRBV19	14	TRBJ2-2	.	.	CASSIQGYTGELFF	TGTGCCAGTAGTATACAGGGGTACACCGGGGAGCTGTTTTTT
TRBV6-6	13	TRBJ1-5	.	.	CASSSNPGQPQHF	TGTGCCAGCAGTTCCAACCCTGGCCAGCCCCAGCATTTT
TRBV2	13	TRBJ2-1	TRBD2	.	CASSGLAGNEQFF	TGTGCCAGCAGTGGACTAGCGGGAAATGAGCAGTTCTTC
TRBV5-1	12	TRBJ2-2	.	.	CASSLANGELFF	TGCGCCAGCAGCTTGGCCAATGGGGAGCTGTTTTTT
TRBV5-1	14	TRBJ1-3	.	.	CASSWEPNGNTIYF	TGCGCCAGCAGCTGGGAGCCCAATGGAAACACCATATATTTT
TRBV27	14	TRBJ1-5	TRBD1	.	CASSRGGSKKPQHF	TGTGCCAGCAGCCGAGGGGGCTCGAAGAAGCCCCAGCATTTT
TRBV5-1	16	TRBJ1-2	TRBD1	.	CASQEEGTGDGYGYTF	TGCGCCAGCCAAGAGGAGGGGACAGGGGATGGCTATGGCTACACCTTC
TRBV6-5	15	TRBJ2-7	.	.	CASSYGAGRSYEQYF	TGTGCCAGCAGTTACGGGGCGGGGCGCTCCTACGAGCAGTACTTC
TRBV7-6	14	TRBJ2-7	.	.	CASSLLSGSYEQYF	TGTGCCAGCAGCTTATTATCCGGGTCCTACGAGCAGTACTTC
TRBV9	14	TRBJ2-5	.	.	CASSVGGLQETQYF	TGTGCCAGCAGCGTAGGGGGCCTTCAAGAGACCCAGTACTTC
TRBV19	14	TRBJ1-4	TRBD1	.	CASSIGQGREKLFF	TGTGCCAGTAGTATCGGACAGGGGAGGGAAAAACTGTTTTTT
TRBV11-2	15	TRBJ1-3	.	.	CASSLGGVSGNTIYF	TGTGCCAGCAGCTTAGGAGGTGTCTCTGGAAACACCATATATTTT
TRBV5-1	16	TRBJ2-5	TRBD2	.	CASRASGGTNQETQYF	TGCGCCAGCAGAGCTAGCGGGGGGACGAACCAAGAGACCCAGTACTTC
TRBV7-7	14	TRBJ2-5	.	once	CASSLSGSGETQYF	TGTGCCAGCAGCCTCTCCGGGAGCGGGGAGACCCAGTACTTC
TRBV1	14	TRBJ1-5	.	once	CTSSQAQQYQPQHF	TGCACCAGCAGCCAAGCACAGCAGTATCAGCCCCAGCATTTT
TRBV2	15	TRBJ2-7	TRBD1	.	CASRAGTGMGSEQYF	TGTGCCAGCAGGGCCGGGACAGGGATGGGTTCCGAGCAGTACTTC
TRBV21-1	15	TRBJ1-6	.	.	CASTPGQPPGSPLHF	TGTGCCAGCACCCCTGGACAGCCCCCGGGTTCACCCCTCCACTTT
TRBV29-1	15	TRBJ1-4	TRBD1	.	CSVESRGQGGEKLFF	TGCAGCGTTGAATCGCGGGGACAGGGGGGGGAAAAACTGTTTTTT
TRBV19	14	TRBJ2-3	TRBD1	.	CATSRDRPTDTQYF	TGTGCCACTTCCCGGGACAGGCCCACAGATACGCAGTATTTT
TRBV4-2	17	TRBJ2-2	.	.	CASSRARLARNTGELFF	TGTGCCAGCAGCCGTGCCCGTTTAGCTAGAAACACCGGGGAGCTGTTTTTT
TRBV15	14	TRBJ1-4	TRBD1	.	CATSRGQGNEKLFF	TGTGCCACCAGCAGGGGACAGGGGAATGAAAAACTGTTTTTT
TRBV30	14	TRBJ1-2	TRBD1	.	CAWIPDRVNYGYTF	TGTGCCTGGATCCCGGACAGGGTTAACTATGGCTACACCTTC
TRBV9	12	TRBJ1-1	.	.	CASSGEDTEAFF	TGTGCCAGCAGCGGGGAGGACACTGAAGCTTTCTTT
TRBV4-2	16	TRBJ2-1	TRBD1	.	CASSQGRDRGWPKQFF	TGTGCCAGCAGCCAAGGGAGAGACAGGGGGTGGCCGAAGCAGTTCTTC
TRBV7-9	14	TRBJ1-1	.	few	CASSLAGAGAEAFF	TGTGCCAGCAGCTTAGCAGGGGCAGGCGCTGAAGCTTTCTTT